Listed here are 30 T cell receptor beta chains from one sample, sequenced in a study of regulatory dendritic cells for organ transplantation (TCRdb year 2017). Preparation of the library involved the immunoSEQ multiplex PCR assay. TCRdb re-hosts the immuneACCESS table, in-frame sequences only. Its copies lack some clones; in the studies checked, an unresolved V gene accounts for under half of them, and the cause for the rest is not known. The sample table shows fewer than 6,000 clones, and 65% to 80% are seen once. The top ten clones comprise under 25% of the sample. Sorted T cell subsets were CFSE-labeled and co-cultured for approximately 5 days with allogeneic regulatory or mature dendritic cells at a 1:10 DC:T ratio. These receptors lack a known antigen. What was sequenced was memory CD8+ T cells from blood cultured with regulatory dendritic cells. The meaning of the sample's cell subset or site label: CD45RO+ memory T cells. The receptors were sampled from a human donor in good health.

The V gene is TRBV27, the J gene TRBJ1-2; D is perhaps TRBD1 (5 bases). Germline V CDR1 and CDR2: MNHEY, SMNVEV (reference sequence). Trimming removed 5 bases at V and 7 bases at J, with 20 bases between. This CDR3 is 15 amino acids long. CDR3 protein: CASSPGTQVDSGYTF. CDR3 coding DNA: TGTGCCAGCAGTCCCGGGACCCAGGTAGACAGTGGCTACACCTTC.

The J gene is TRBJ1-1, the V gene TRBV7-9, with TRBD1 as a possible D gene (6 bases). V lost 6 bases to trimming and J lost 5 bases, with 13 bases between them. CDR1 and CDR2 from the germline V gene are SEHNR and FQNEAQ (reference sequence). The CDR3 loop spans 13 amino acids. The CDR3 loop reads CASSFRGLTEAFF. CDR3 in DNA: TGTGCCAGCAGTTTCAGGGGTCTGACTGAAGCTTTCTTT.

The chain combines TRBV7-9 with TRBJ2-1, with D uncertain. In germline, CDR1 is SEHNR, CDR2 FQNEAQ (reference sequence). The CDR3 has 16 residues. Trimming stripped 0 bases from V and 0 bases from J, with 9 bases between. The CDR3 region is CASSLAGYISYNEQFF. CDR3 coding DNA: TGTGCCAGCAGCTTAGCCGGCTATATCTCCTACAATGAGCAGTTCTTC.

The CDR3 region has the DNA TGCGCCAGCAGCCAAGGTTCGGTGGAGACTGAAGCTTTCTTT. Translated, it gives CASSQGSVETEAFF. The chain links TRBV4-1 to TRBJ1-1; D unresolved. Looked up from germline, CDR1 is MGHRA and CDR2 is YSYEKL. V lost 1 base and J 5 bases, leaving 11 bases between the germline ends. CDR3 length: 14 amino acids.

This clone came up a few times. The chain joins TRBV19 to TRBJ1-5, with D possibly being TRBD1 (5 bases). Trimming pared 6 bases from V and 0 bases from J, leaving 12 bases between. The germline V gene encodes CDR1 LNHDA and CDR2 SQIVND (reference sequence). CDR3 size: 15 residues. The CDR3 DNA reads as TGTGCCAGTAGCGCGGGACCTTATAGCAATCAGCCCCAGCATTTT. This encodes CASSAGPYSNQPQHF.

This clone was seen a handful of times. V usage is TRBV6-1 and J usage is TRBJ2-2; a possible D gene is TRBD1 (5 bases). The germline CDR1 and CDR2 sequences are MNHNS and SASEGT. V gave up 2 bases and J gave up 3 bases, with 10 bases separating them. This CDR3 has 15 residues. This CDR3 is CASSEQDIHTGELFF. Here the CDR3 DNA reads TGTGCCAGCAGTGAACAGGACATCCACACCGGGGAGCTGTTTTTT.

The V call is TRBV13, the J call TRBJ2-7; 9 nucleotides match TRBD2. This CDR3 is built from 14 residues. Germline-derived CDR1 and CDR2 are PRHDT and FYEKMQ (reference sequence). Trimming removed 4 bases from V and 5 bases from J; junction bases left unmatched: 6. CDR3 amino acids: CASSSGLAPHEQYF. In DNA form, the CDR3 reads TGTGCCAGCAGCTCGGGACTAGCTCCCCACGAGCAGTACTTC. Variable domain in full (rest from reference TRBV13 and TRBJ2-7): AAGVIQSPRHLIKEKRETATLKCYPIPRHDTVYWYQQGPGQDPQFLISFYEKMQSDKGSIPDRFSAQQFSDYHSELNMSSLELGDSALYFCASSSGLAPHEQYFGPGTRLTVT.

This chain links TRBV9 with TRBJ2-3, with D unclear. Germline CDR1 SGDLS, CDR2 YYNGEE. The CDR3 spans 14 residues. The ends were cut back, 3 bases at V and 6 bases at J, with 14 bases in the middle. The CDR3 spells CASSAHPNDDTQYF. CDR3 in DNA: TGTGCCAGCAGCGCCCACCCAAATGACGATACGCAGTATTTT.

The V gene is TRBV6-4, the J gene TRBJ2-2; possibly TRBD1 for D (6 bases). The V and J ends lost 2 bases and 4 bases respectively, with 14 bases between them. Germline loops: CDR1 MRHNA, CDR2 SNTAGT. The CDR3 is 16 amino acids. The CDR3 sequence: CASSDGRGGGTGELFF. For the CDR3, the DNA is TGTGCCAGCAGTGACGGCAGGGGCGGTGGCACCGGGGAGCTGTTTTTT.

The J gene is TRBJ2-3, the V gene TRBV15; perhaps D is TRBD1 or TRBD2 (5 bases each). V dropped 1 base and J dropped 2 bases, with 10 bases sitting between them. The CDR3 has 15 amino acids. CDR1 and CDR2 (germline): LNHNV, YYDKDF (reference sequence). CDR3 region: CATSRGREFTDTQYF. DNA of the CDR3: TGTGCCACCAGCAGAGGCAGGGAGTTCACAGATACGCAGTATTTT.

The chain carries TRBV6-5 and TRBJ2-3, with 7 bases fitting TRBD2. Germline V gene data show CDR1 as MNHEY and CDR2 as SVGAGI. The length of the CDR3 is 15 residues. With 5 bases clipped from V and 2 bases from J, the junction kept 7 bases outside the gene matches. The CDR3 is CASSRSGDFTDTQYF. CDR3 coding DNA: TGTGCCAGCAGTCGCAGCGGGGACTTCACAGATACGCAGTATTTT.

The rearrangement joins TRBV7-2 to TRBJ2-3, with 8 bases identical to TRBD2. The V gene's germline CDR1 is SGHTA and CDR2 FQGNSA. J was trimmed by 1 base and V by 2 bases; bases with no gene match: 8. CDR3 size: 17 residues. CDR3 in DNA: TGTGCCAGCAGCTTAAAAACCCATAGCGGGGGCACAGATACGCAGTATTTT. As protein: CASSLKTHSGGTDTQYF.

The chain uses TRBV28 and TRBJ2-5, with a possible D match to TRBD1 (6 bases). The germline V gene encodes CDR1 MDHEN and CDR2 SYDVKM. The germline V and J ends were trimmed by 6 bases and 4 bases, with 15 bases remaining between them. The CDR3 has 14 amino acids. The CDR3 is CASRGPGEVETQYF. CDR3 DNA: TGTGCCAGCAGAGGACCAGGGGAAGTAGAGACCCAGTACTTC.

CDR3 loop: CASSNRDSLLPYEQYF. The CDR3 bases are TGTGCCAGCAGCAACCGGGACAGTTTATTACCCTACGAGCAGTACTTC. The V gene is TRBV11-2, the J gene TRBJ2-7; 7 bases line up with TRBD1. V was pared by 5 bases and J by 2 bases, with 12 bases of the junction left unmatched. Germline assignment: CDR1 SGHAT and CDR2 FQNNGV. The CDR3 has 16 residues.

Here the CDR3 DNA reads TGTGCCAGCAGCTTGTCCGGACAGGGATATCAGCCCCAGCATTTT. Amino acids: CASSLSGQGYQPQHF. The chain employs TRBV7-9 and TRBJ1-5, with 8 nucleotides matching TRBD1. CDR1 and CDR2 (germline): SEHNR, FQNEAQ (reference sequence). CDR3 length equals 15 residues. Germline trimming cut 3 bases from V and 5 bases from J; bases unmatched to any gene: 6.

This rearrangement joins TRBV7-9 to TRBJ1-2; no definite D call. The V and J ends lost 3 bases and 8 bases respectively, with 13 bases between them. The CDR3 runs 13 residues. The germline gives CDR1 SEHNR, CDR2 FQNEAQ (reference sequence). CDR3 coding DNA: TGTGCCAGCAGCTTGAAAGGCTTTGAGGGCTACACCTTC. It encodes CASSLKGFEGYTF.

This chain uses TRBV7-6 with TRBJ2-5, with 7 positions matching TRBD1. CDR3 length: 17 amino acids. Trimming cost V 4 bases and J 7 bases; bases outside gene matches: 18. Germline V CDR1 and CDR2: SGHVS, FNYEAQ. The CDR3 is CASSSHAIDRVWVTQYF. Written as DNA, the CDR3 is TGTGCCAGCAGCTCCCATGCGATTGACAGGGTCTGGGTGACCCAGTACTTC. The full variable domain, rest sourced from reference TRBV7-6 and TRBJ2-5, is GAGVSQSPRYKVTKRGQDVALRCDPISGHVSLYWYRQALGQGPEFLTYFNYEAQQDKSGLPNDRFSAERPEGSISTLTIQRTEQRDSAMYRCASSSHAIDRVWVTQYFGPGTRLLVL.

This clone was seen once. The chain employs TRBV7-9 and TRBJ1-2; no firm D call. This CDR3 has 13 residues. The V and J ends lost 3 bases and 0 bases respectively, with 5 bases between them. Germline lookup yields CDR1 SEHNR and CDR2 FQNEAQ (reference sequence). CDR3 DNA: TGTGCCAGCAGCTTTGACACTAACTATGGCTACACCTTC. Its translation: CASSFDTNYGYTF.

The CDR3 sequence: CASSLSLGAGGPSYNEQFF. In DNA, the CDR3 is TGTGCCAGCAGTTTATCCCTGGGAGCGGGAGGGCCCTCCTACAATGAGCAGTTCTTC. V is TRBV28 and J is TRBJ2-1, with TRBD2 matching over 10 bases. With V trimmed by 1 base and J by 0 bases, 9 bases remained unmatched. The CDR3 totals 19 residues. Germline-derived CDR1 and CDR2 are MDHEN and SYDVKM.

This chain connects TRBV7-8 to TRBJ1-4; no firm D call. The CDR3 totals 12 residues. The germline V gene encodes CDR1 SGHVS and CDR2 FQNEAQ. The V end lost 4 bases, the J end lost 4 bases, and 4 bases lay between the germline ends. As DNA, the CDR3 is TGTGCCAGCAGCTCAAATAATGAAAAACTGTTTTTT. Translation gives CASSSNNEKLFF.

This chain links TRBV7-8 with TRBJ1-1; no firm D call. Germline CDR1 is SGHVS and CDR2 is FQNEAQ. CDR3 length: 15 amino acids. V dropped 3 bases and J dropped 5 bases, with 16 bases sitting between them. In nucleotides, the CDR3 is TGTGCCAGCAGCTTCTCCCCCGGCTTGGGGACTGAAGCTTTCTTT. Protein: CASSFSPGLGTEAFF.

The V gene is TRBV7-8, the J gene TRBJ2-7; D gene uncertain. CDR1 and CDR2 (germline): SGHVS, FQNEAQ. Trimming cost V 4 bases and J 2 bases, with 15 bases left between them. CDR3 size: 15 residues. The CDR3 reads CASSSTGPTAYEQYF. CDR3 DNA sequence: TGTGCCAGCAGCTCGACGGGCCCTACCGCCTACGAGCAGTACTTC.

The rearrangement links TRBV15 to TRBJ2-5, with TRBD2 matching over 8 bases. The ends lost 3 bases at V and 4 bases at J; junction bases unmatched: 7. Per germline, CDR1 LNHNV and CDR2 YYDKDF (reference sequence). The length of the CDR3 is 15 residues. CDR3 sequence: CATSSTAGEAETQYF. The CDR3 nucleotides read TGTGCCACCAGCAGTACAGCGGGAGAGGCAGAGACCCAGTACTTC.

CDR3 loop: CASSLEEDWPTYEQYF. The CDR3 DNA reads as TGTGCCAGCAGCTTAGAGGAGGATTGGCCAACCTACGAGCAGTACTTC. V is TRBV7-9 and J is TRBJ2-7; tentative D call: TRBD2 (5 bases). Germline V gene sequence: CDR1 SEHNR, CDR2 FQNEAQ (reference sequence). The length of the CDR3 is 16 residues. V was trimmed by 1 base and J by 2 bases, leaving 15 bases between them.

The rearrangement uses TRBV19 and TRBJ1-2; D is ambiguous. The CDR3 contains 13 residues. CDR1 and CDR2 (germline): LNHDA, SQIVND (reference sequence). The V end lost 3 bases, the J end lost 6 bases, and 11 bases lay between the germline ends. The CDR3 is CASSMRQLDGYTF. DNA for the CDR3: TGTGCCAGTAGTATGCGGCAGTTGGATGGCTACACCTTC.

J is TRBJ1-2 and V is TRBV4-2; 8 bases are shared with TRBD1. The CDR3 loop spans 16 amino acids. Germline values: CDR1 LGHNA, CDR2 YNFKEQ. Trimming removed 2 bases from V and 5 bases from J; junction bases left unmatched: 10. Here the CDR3 reads CASSQPFGGTGYGYTF. The DNA of the CDR3 is TGTGCCAGCAGCCAACCTTTTGGGGGGACAGGTTATGGCTACACCTTC.

The rearrangement uses TRBV7-9 and TRBJ2-2; a possible D gene is TRBD2 (5 bases). V was cut by 4 bases and J by 0 bases, with 15 bases left in between. The CDR3 spans 17 residues. The germline V gene encodes CDR1 SEHNR and CDR2 FQNEAQ (reference sequence). The CDR3 DNA follows: TGTGCCAGCAGCTATCCTAAGCGGACGGCGAACACCGGGGAGCTGTTTTTT. The encoded protein is CASSYPKRTANTGELFF.

The rearrangement joins TRBV28 to TRBJ2-3; 7 bases align to TRBD2. The CDR3 runs 15 residues. CDR1 MDHEN and CDR2 SYDVKM come from the germline V gene. V gave up 6 bases and J gave up 3 bases; unmatched junction bases: 9. CDR3 sequence reads: CASSIPTSLTDTQYF. CDR3 nucleotide sequence: TGTGCCAGCAGCATCCCGACTAGCCTAACAGATACGCAGTATTTT.

This clone has more than one count but fewer than ten. The chain has TRBV9 and TRBJ1-2; D is uncertain. CDR1 SGDLS and CDR2 YYNGEE come from the germline V gene. V shed 0 bases and J shed 5 bases, with 11 bases lying between them. The CDR3 totals 14 residues. DNA of the CDR3: TGTGCCAGCAGCGTAGATGGGTTGCTGTATGGCTACACCTTC. Translated: CASSVDGLLYGYTF.

The chain uses TRBV6-1 and TRBJ2-7; D possibly corresponds to TRBD2 (6 bases). The CDR3 is 17 residues long. V lost 2 bases and J lost 4, with 21 bases in between. Germline-derived CDR1 and CDR2 are MNHNS and SASEGT. CDR3 sequence: CASSERGGRRPPYEQYF. The CDR3 nucleotides read TGTGCCAGCAGTGAAAGGGGAGGCAGGCGGCCCCCATACGAGCAGTACTTC.